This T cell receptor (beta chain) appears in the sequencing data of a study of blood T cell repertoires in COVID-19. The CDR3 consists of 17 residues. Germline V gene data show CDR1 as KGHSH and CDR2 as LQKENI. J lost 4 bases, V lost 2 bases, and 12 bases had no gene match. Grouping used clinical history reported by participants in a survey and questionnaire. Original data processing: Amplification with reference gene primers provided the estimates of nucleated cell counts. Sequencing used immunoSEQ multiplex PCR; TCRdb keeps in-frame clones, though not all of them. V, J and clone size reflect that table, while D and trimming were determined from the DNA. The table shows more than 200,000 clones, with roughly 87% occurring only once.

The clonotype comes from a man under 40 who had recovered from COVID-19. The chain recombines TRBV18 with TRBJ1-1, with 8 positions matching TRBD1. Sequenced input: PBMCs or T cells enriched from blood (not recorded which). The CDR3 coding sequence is TGTGCCAGCTCACCAGAAACGTGGCCAACAGGGGGCACTGAAGCTTTCTTT. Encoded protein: CASSPETWPTGGTEAFF.